A selection of T cell receptor beta chains follows, all from one sample in a study of post-analysis software for immune sequencing data. TCRdb passed the PCR reads through MiXCR, listing each CDR3 protein once. The sample records some 890,000 distinct CDR3 sequences, approximately 57% being singletons. Specimen: blood. The receptors come from a girl aged 5-17 years with multiple sclerosis. The CDR3 runs from the conserved cysteine through the conserved F or W. The order of the fields is D gene, V gene, clone size, J gene, CDR3 protein, CDR3 DNA. The D gene is left open where the match is weak. The size of a clone is reported for some rows only, either as once, few or many, or as a class for expanded clones.

D gene: -
V gene: TRBV7-8
clone size: -
J gene: TRBJ2-1
CDR3 protein: CASSSLVYNEQFF
CDR3 DNA: TGTGCCAGCAGCTCGCTCGTCTACAATGAGCAGTTCTTC

D gene: TRBD2
V gene: TRBV18
clone size: few
J gene: TRBJ2-1
CDR3 protein: CASSLTSGPYNEQFF
CDR3 DNA: TGTGCCAGCTCACTTACTAGCGGGCCCTACAATGAGCAGTTCTTC

D gene: TRBD2
V gene: TRBV14
clone size: few
J gene: TRBJ2-3
CDR3 protein: CASSPLATDTQYF
CDR3 DNA: TGTGCCAGCAGTCCACTAGCGACAGATACGCAGTATTTT

D gene: -
V gene: TRBV29-1
clone size: -
J gene: TRBJ2-1
CDR3 protein: CSVALDTYNEQFF
CDR3 DNA: TGCAGCGTTGCACTAGACACCTACAATGAGCAGTTCTTC

D gene: -
V gene: TRBV10-2
clone size: -
J gene: TRBJ1-2
CDR3 protein: CASSANRDGYTF
CDR3 DNA: TGCGCCAGCAGTGCCAACAGAGATGGCTACACCTTC

D gene: -
V gene: TRBV10-3
clone size: -
J gene: TRBJ2-7
CDR3 protein: CAIRDGASYEQYF
CDR3 DNA: TGTGCCATCAGGGACGGGGCCTCCTACGAGCAGTACTTC

D gene: TRBD1
V gene: TRBV9
clone size: once
J gene: TRBJ1-4
CDR3 protein: CASSVRVGQPNEKLFF
CDR3 DNA: TGTGCCAGCAGCGTCAGAGTGGGACAGCCCAATGAAAAACTGTTTTTT

D gene: TRBD1
V gene: TRBV24-1
clone size: few
J gene: TRBJ1-1
CDR3 protein: CATSAPTGGASEAFF
CDR3 DNA: TGTGCCACCAGTGCCCCTACAGGGGGCGCGTCTGAAGCTTTCTTT

D gene: TRBD2
V gene: TRBV5-1
clone size: -
J gene: TRBJ2-1
CDR3 protein: CASSLSLAGPRGDYNEQFF
CDR3 DNA: TGCGCCAGCAGCTTAAGTCTAGCGGGCCCCCGCGGCGACTACAATGAGCAGTTCTTC

D gene: -
V gene: TRBV18
clone size: -
J gene: TRBJ2-3
CDR3 protein: CASSQGLRTDTQYF
CDR3 DNA: TGTGCCAGCTCACAGGGACTCCGCACAGATACGCAGTATTTT

D gene: TRBD1
V gene: TRBV29-1
clone size: -
J gene: TRBJ2-1
CDR3 protein: CSANGAGGGYNEQFF
CDR3 DNA: TGCAGCGCAAACGGGGCAGGGGGCGGTTACAATGAGCAGTTCTTC

D gene: TRBD2
V gene: TRBV20-1
clone size: -
J gene: TRBJ2-7
CDR3 protein: CSASAAAGAVQYF
CDR3 DNA: TGCAGTGCTAGTGCAGCAGCGGGAGCAGTGCAGTACTTC

D gene: TRBD1
V gene: TRBV12-3/TRBV12-4
clone size: -
J gene: TRBJ1-2
CDR3 protein: CASRAGQPMGGYTF
CDR3 DNA: TGTGCCAGCAGGGCGGGACAGCCGATGGGTGGCTACACCTTC

D gene: -
V gene: TRBV10-3
clone size: -
J gene: TRBJ2-7
CDR3 protein: CAIRDASTTYEQYF
CDR3 DNA: TGTGCCATCAGGGATGCTAGTACTACCTACGAGCAGTACTTC

D gene: -
V gene: TRBV4-1
clone size: -
J gene: TRBJ2-5
CDR3 protein: CASSHPSRGPQETQYF
CDR3 DNA: TGCGCCAGCAGCCATCCCTCGCGGGGGCCCCAAGAGACCCAGTACTTC

D gene: TRBD1
V gene: TRBV7-8
clone size: few
J gene: TRBJ2-7
CDR3 protein: CASSLAPPGQGSYEQYF
CDR3 DNA: TGTGCCAGCAGCTTAGCCCCACCGGGACAGGGCTCCTACGAGCAGTACTTC

D gene: -
V gene: TRBV20-1
clone size: few
J gene: TRBJ2-7
CDR3 protein: CSAPRGLYEQYF
CDR3 DNA: TGCAGTGCTCCCCGGGGGTTGTACGAGCAGTACTTC

D gene: -
V gene: TRBV7-2
clone size: -
J gene: TRBJ2-3
CDR3 protein: CASSLGRGTADTQYF
CDR3 DNA: TGTGCCAGCAGCTTAGGGCGAGGGACTGCAGATACGCAGTATTTT

D gene: -
V gene: TRBV3-1
clone size: -
J gene: TRBJ2-5
CDR3 protein: CASSQVFVGPEETQYF
CDR3 DNA: TGTGCCAGCAGCCAGGTCTTTGTGGGCCCCGAAGAGACCCAGTACTTC

D gene: -
V gene: TRBV20-1
clone size: -
J gene: TRBJ2-4
CDR3 protein: CSAKTGFLENIQYF
CDR3 DNA: TGCAGTGCGAAAACAGGGTTCCTCGAAAACATTCAGTACTTC

D gene: -
V gene: TRBV12-3/TRBV12-4
clone size: -
J gene: TRBJ1-2
CDR3 protein: CASSPGFGYGYTF
CDR3 DNA: TGTGCCAGCAGCCCAGGGTTCGGCTATGGCTACACCTTC

D gene: -
V gene: TRBV5-1
clone size: -
J gene: TRBJ1-2
CDR3 protein: CASSTGSTNYGYTF
CDR3 DNA: TGCGCCAGCAGCACCGGGAGCACTAACTATGGCTACACCTTC

D gene: TRBD2
V gene: TRBV7-2
clone size: few
J gene: TRBJ2-4
CDR3 protein: CASSLVNGGALEIQYF
CDR3 DNA: TGTGCCAGCAGCTTAGTGAACGGGGGGGCGCTAGAGATTCAGTACTTC

D gene: TRBD2
V gene: TRBV5-5
clone size: few
J gene: TRBJ2-1
CDR3 protein: CASSVGLAGVYEQFF
CDR3 DNA: TGTGCCAGCAGCGTGGGACTAGCGGGAGTCTATGAGCAGTTCTTC

D gene: -
V gene: TRBV5-6
clone size: -
J gene: TRBJ1-4
CDR3 protein: CASSFVGRDEKLFF
CDR3 DNA: TGTGCCAGCAGCTTCGTGGGACGGGACGAAAAACTGTTTTTT

D gene: -
V gene: TRBV6-1
clone size: -
J gene: TRBJ1-2
CDR3 protein: CASSEGSRYGYTF
CDR3 DNA: TGTGCCAGCAGTGAGGGGAGTCGCTATGGCTACACCTTC

D gene: -
V gene: TRBV5-1
clone size: -
J gene: TRBJ2-7
CDR3 protein: CASRSIQGWDYEQYF
CDR3 DNA: TGCGCCAGCAGGTCGATCCAGGGCTGGGACTACGAGCAGTACTTC

D gene: TRBD1
V gene: TRBV2
clone size: -
J gene: TRBJ2-4
CDR3 protein: CASRDIRDRTVKQYF
CDR3 DNA: TGTGCCAGCAGAGATATCCGGGACAGGACCGTTAAGCAGTACTTC

D gene: TRBD2
V gene: TRBV20-1
clone size: -
J gene: TRBJ2-7
CDR3 protein: CSASVAGAYEQYF
CDR3 DNA: TGCAGTGCTAGTGTAGCGGGAGCCTACGAGCAGTACTTC

D gene: -
V gene: TRBV3-1
clone size: -
J gene: TRBJ2-3
CDR3 protein: CASSQDGGHTVTDTQYF
CDR3 DNA: TGTGCCAGCAGCCAAGACGGGGGGCATACCGTCACAGATACGCAGTATTTT

D gene: -
V gene: TRBV29-1
clone size: -
J gene: TRBJ2-1
CDR3 protein: CSTAGTVGNEQFF
CDR3 DNA: TGCAGCACCGCCGGGACGGTGGGCAATGAGCAGTTCTTC

D gene: TRBD2
V gene: TRBV27
clone size: -
J gene: TRBJ2-1
CDR3 protein: CASTFSGSAYNEQFF
CDR3 DNA: TGTGCCAGCACTTTTAGCGGGAGCGCCTACAATGAGCAGTTCTTC

D gene: -
V gene: TRBV6-1
clone size: few
J gene: TRBJ2-1
CDR3 protein: CASSVTTRDDRFF
CDR3 DNA: TGTGCCAGCAGTGTTACAACGCGGGACGACCGGTTCTTC

D gene: -
V gene: TRBV21-1
clone size: -
J gene: TRBJ1-5
CDR3 protein: CASSKYIRGDQPQHF
CDR3 DNA: TGTGCCAGCAGCAAATATATCAGGGGCGATCAGCCCCAGCATTTT

D gene: -
V gene: TRBV3-1
clone size: -
J gene: TRBJ1-2
CDR3 protein: CASSQGTGINYGYTF
CDR3 DNA: TGTGCCAGCAGCCAAGGTACGGGGATCAACTATGGCTACACCTTC

D gene: TRBD2
V gene: TRBV7-9
clone size: -
J gene: TRBJ2-1
CDR3 protein: CASSLLGLAETEQFF
CDR3 DNA: TGTGCCAGCAGCTTACTTGGACTAGCGGAGACTGAGCAGTTCTTC

D gene: -
V gene: TRBV19
clone size: few
J gene: TRBJ1-2
CDR3 protein: CASSIWKDSYGYTF
CDR3 DNA: TGTGCCAGTAGTATATGGAAGGACAGCTATGGCTACACCTTC

D gene: -
V gene: TRBV6-6
clone size: once
J gene: TRBJ1-4
CDR3 protein: CASSRNPGATNEKLFF
CDR3 DNA: TGTGCCAGCAGCCGCAACCCAGGCGCAACTAATGAAAAACTGTTTTTT

D gene: TRBD2
V gene: TRBV3-1
clone size: -
J gene: TRBJ2-1
CDR3 protein: CASSQLAGGFNEQFF
CDR3 DNA: TGTGCCAGCAGCCAACTAGCGGGAGGGTTCAATGAGCAGTTCTTC

D gene: -
V gene: TRBV12-3/TRBV12-4
clone size: -
J gene: TRBJ1-1
CDR3 protein: CASSLAARAEAFF
CDR3 DNA: TGTGCCAGCAGTTTAGCGGCCAGGGCTGAAGCTTTCTTT

D gene: TRBD1
V gene: TRBV20-1
clone size: -
J gene: TRBJ2-7
CDR3 protein: CSARWDRGSYEQYF
CDR3 DNA: TGCAGTGCTCGGTGGGACAGGGGTTCTTACGAGCAGTACTTC

D gene: -
V gene: TRBV20-1
clone size: -
J gene: TRBJ1-2
CDR3 protein: CSASPGRRNGCTF
CDR3 DNA: TGCAGTGCTAGTCCCGGGAGGAGAAATGGCTGCACCTTC

D gene: TRBD2
V gene: TRBV12-3/TRBV12-4
clone size: -
J gene: TRBJ2-1
CDR3 protein: CASSLALAGVGNEQFF
CDR3 DNA: TGTGCCAGCAGTTTAGCGCTAGCGGGGGTTGGGAATGAGCAGTTCTTC

D gene: -
V gene: TRBV5-1
clone size: -
J gene: TRBJ2-7
CDR3 protein: CASNLVGHEQYF
CDR3 DNA: TGCGCCAGCAACTTGGTAGGTCACGAGCAGTACTTC

D gene: TRBD1
V gene: TRBV6-5
clone size: few
J gene: TRBJ1-1
CDR3 protein: CASSYFRTGPGTEAFF
CDR3 DNA: TGTGCCAGCAGTTACTTTCGGACAGGCCCGGGCACTGAAGCTTTCTTT